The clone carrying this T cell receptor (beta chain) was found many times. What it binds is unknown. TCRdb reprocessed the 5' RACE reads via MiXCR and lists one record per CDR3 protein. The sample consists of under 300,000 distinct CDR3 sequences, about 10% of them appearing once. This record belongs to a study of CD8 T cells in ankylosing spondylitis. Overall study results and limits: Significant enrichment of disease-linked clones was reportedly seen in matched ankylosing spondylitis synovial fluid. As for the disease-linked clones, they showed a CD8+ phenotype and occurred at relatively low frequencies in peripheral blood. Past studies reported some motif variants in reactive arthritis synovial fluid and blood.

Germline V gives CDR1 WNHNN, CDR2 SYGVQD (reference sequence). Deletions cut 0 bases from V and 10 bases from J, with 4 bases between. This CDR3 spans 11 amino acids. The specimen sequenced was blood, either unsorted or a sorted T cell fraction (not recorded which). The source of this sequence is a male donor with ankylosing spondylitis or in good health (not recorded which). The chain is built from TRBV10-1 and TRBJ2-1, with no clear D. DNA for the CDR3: TGCGCCAGCAGTGAGTCGGGCGAGCAGTTCTTC. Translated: CASSESGEQFF.